This T cell receptor beta chain was observed in a study of blood T cell repertoires in COVID-19. Some clones are missing from TCRdb's copy, which holds only in-frame ones; the method was immunoSEQ multiplex PCR. Altogether a few hundred thousand clones are present, approximately 91% being singletons, with the ten largest covering roughly 2.7%. This clone was picked up one time. V lost 5 bases, J lost 4 bases, and 15 bases lay in between. The CDR3 extends over 14 amino acids. Germline CDR1 SGHDT, CDR2 YYEEEE. This sequence originates from a person aged 18 to 29 with COVID-19, enrolled during active disease. This chain links TRBV5-6 with TRBJ1-1, with D tentatively TRBD1 (5 bases). Sequenced: peripheral blood. CDR3 residues: CASSFEGDTTEAFF. CDR3 nucleotides: TGTGCCAGCAGTTTTGAAGGGGATACCACTGAAGCTTTCTTT.